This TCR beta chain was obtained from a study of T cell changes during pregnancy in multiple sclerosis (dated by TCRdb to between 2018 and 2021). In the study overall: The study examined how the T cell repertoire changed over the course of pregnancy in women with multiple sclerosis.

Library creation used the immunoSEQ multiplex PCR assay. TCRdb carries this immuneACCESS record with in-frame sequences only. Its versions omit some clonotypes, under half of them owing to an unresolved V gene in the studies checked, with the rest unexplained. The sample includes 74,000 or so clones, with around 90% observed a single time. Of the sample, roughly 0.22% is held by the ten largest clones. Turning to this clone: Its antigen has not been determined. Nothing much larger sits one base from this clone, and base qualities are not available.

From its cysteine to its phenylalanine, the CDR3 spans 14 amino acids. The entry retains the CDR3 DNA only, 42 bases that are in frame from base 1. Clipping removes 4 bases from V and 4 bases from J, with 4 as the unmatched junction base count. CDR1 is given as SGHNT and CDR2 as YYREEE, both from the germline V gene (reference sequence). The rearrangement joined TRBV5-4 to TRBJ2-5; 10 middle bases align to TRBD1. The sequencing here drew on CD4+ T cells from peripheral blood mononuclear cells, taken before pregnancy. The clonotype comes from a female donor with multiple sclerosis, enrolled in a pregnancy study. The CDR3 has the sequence CASSEGQGRETQYF. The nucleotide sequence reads TGTGCCAGCAGCGAGGGACAGGGGCGAGAGACCCAGTACTTC.